These 16 T cell receptor beta chains were sequenced from one sample in a study of sequential checkpoint blockade in melanoma. Treatment given: randomized to nivolumab then ipilimumab (arm A) or the reverse (arm B). Clones were read by immunoSEQ multiplex PCR, and TCRdb kept only the in-frame ones, dropping some. The table records 15,000 or so clones, approximately 93% of them present only once. The sample consisted of CD8+ T cells sorted from blood (inferred from file names), taken from a patient given nivolumab and ipilimumab in sequence. Source of these receptors: a human donor with melanoma.

The chain employs TRBV7-9 and TRBJ1-4; D not certain. Trimming took off 1 base at V and 6 bases at J, with 9 bases between the two ends. This CDR3 region has 14 residues. From germline, CDR1 is SEHNR and CDR2 FQNEAQ (reference sequence). The CDR3 DNA sequence: TGTGCCAGCAGCTTAGTCCGAGGGCATGAAAAACTGTTTTTT. As protein: CASSLVRGHEKLFF.

The V gene is TRBV9, the J gene TRBJ2-7; TRBD1 might be the D (5 bases). The CDR3 runs to 14 residues. Germline V lookup: CDR1 SGDLS, CDR2 YYNGEE. Trimming pared 3 bases from V and 0 bases from J, leaving 10 bases between. This chain's CDR3 is CASSAGHPSYEQYF. CDR3 DNA sequence: TGTGCCAGCAGCGCCGGACATCCCTCCTACGAGCAGTACTTC.

J is TRBJ2-3 and V is TRBV9, with 7 nucleotides matching TRBD2. Germline assignment: CDR1 SGDLS and CDR2 YYNGEE. V was pared by 0 bases and J by 4 bases, with 5 bases of the junction left unmatched. The CDR3 contains 15 residues. The DNA for the CDR3 is TGTGCCAGCAGCGTAGGGACTAGTCTGCCAGATACGCAGTATTTT. Protein: CASSVGTSLPDTQYF. Full variable domain (remainder filled in from reference TRBV9 and TRBJ2-3): DSGVTQTPKHLITATGQRVTLRCSPRSGDLSVYWYQQSLDQGLQFLIQYYNGEERAKGNILERFSAQQFPDLHSELNLSSLELGDSALYFCASSVGTSLPDTQYFGPGTRLTVL.

This clone appeared once. The V gene is TRBV9, the J gene TRBJ1-6; 10 bases match TRBD1. Germline V gene lookup returns CDR1 SGDLS and CDR2 YYNGEE. The CDR3 contains 16 residues. With V trimmed by 4 bases and J by 5 bases, 6 bases remained unmatched. The CDR3 spells CASSLTGGADNSPLHF. For the CDR3, the DNA is TGTGCCAGCAGCCTGACAGGGGGCGCGGATAATTCACCCCTCCACTTT. Drawing the rest from reference TRBV9 and TRBJ1-6, the complete variable domain is DSGVTQTPKHLITATGQRVTLRCSPRSGDLSVYWYQQSLDQGLQFLIQYYNGEERAKGNILERFSAQQFPDLHSELNLSSLELGDSALYFCASSLTGGADNSPLHFGNGTRLTVT.

The V and J genes are TRBV2 and TRBJ1-2; no clear D. The CDR3 extends over 11 amino acids. V shed 8 bases and J shed 8 bases, with 12 bases lying between them. Per the germline V gene, CDR1 is SNHLY and CDR2 is FYNNEI. The CDR3 DNA reads as TGTGCCAGCGTTCACGAGGAGGGCTACACCTTC. It encodes CASVHEEGYTF.

V and J are TRBV4-3 and TRBJ2-7; 7 bases map to TRBD2. The CDR3 sequence is 14 residues long. Germline loops: CDR1 LGHNA, CDR2 YSLEER. V lost 4 bases to trimming and J lost 5 bases; unmatched junction nucleotides: 8. CDR3 nucleotides: TGCGCCAGCAGCCCCAGGACTAGAAGGAACGAGCAGTACTTC. Encoded protein: CASSPRTRRNEQYF.

The V call is TRBV2, the J call TRBJ1-2; D is ambiguous. Trimming left V 3 bases short and J 3 bases short, with 8 bases between. Germline CDR1 reads SNHLY; CDR2 reads FYNNEI. The CDR3 is 13 residues long. This CDR3 is CASSEAVDYGYTF. CDR3 sequence (DNA): TGTGCCAGCAGTGAGGCAGTTGACTATGGCTACACCTTC.

V usage is TRBV5-8 and J usage is TRBJ2-7; D is perhaps TRBD2 (6 bases). The V gene's germline CDR1 is SGHTS and CDR2 YDEGEE. With 2 bases removed from V and 3 bases from J, the gap between germline ends came to 12 bases. CDR3 length: 14 residues. The CDR3 region is CASSFISGVYEQYF. CDR3 DNA: TGTGCCAGCAGCTTTATTTCGGGGGTCTACGAGCAGTACTTC.

This chain connects TRBV4-3 to TRBJ2-1; 8 nucleotides agree with TRBD2. The germline V gene encodes CDR1 LGHNA and CDR2 YSLEER. The length of the CDR3 is 13 residues. V was pared by 3 bases and J by 9 bases, with 4 bases of the junction left unmatched. The CDR3 nucleotides read TGCGCCAGCAGCCACCTCCGGGGGGGTGAGCAGTTCTTC. It is translated as CASSHLRGGEQFF.

This clone was seen a handful of times. V and J are TRBV4-1 and TRBJ2-7; D ambiguous. Germline CDR1 MGHRA, CDR2 YSYEKL. V was trimmed by 0 bases and J by 5 bases, leaving 14 bases between them. The CDR3 totals 15 residues. For the CDR3, the DNA is TGCGCCAGCAGCCAAGAGTCGACACTGGGTAACGAGCAGTACGTC. Encoded protein: CASSQESTLGNEQYV.

The chain couples TRBV28 to TRBJ1-5; 9 nucleotides line up with TRBD1. Germline loops: CDR1 MDHEN, CDR2 SYDVKM. The CDR3 consists of 14 residues. V was pared by 6 bases and J by 6 bases, with 6 bases of the junction left unmatched. The CDR3 region has the DNA TGTGCCAGCAGCAGTACAGGGGGCATTCAGCCCCAGCATTTT. Translation gives CASSSTGGIQPQHF.

The V and J genes are TRBV9 and TRBJ2-7, with 10 bases fitting TRBD1. Germline V gene lookup returns CDR1 SGDLS and CDR2 YYNGEE. This CDR3 comprises 14 residues. The V gene end was trimmed by 3 bases and the J gene end by 7 bases; junction bases not matched to a gene: 7. CDR3 sequence (DNA): TGTGCCAGCAGCGCTGGGACAGGGGCTTGGGAGCAGTACTTC. It codes for CASSAGTGAWEQYF.

The rearrangement uses TRBV19 and TRBJ1-2; 10 bases match TRBD1. This CDR3 spans 14 amino acids. The germline gives CDR1 LNHDA, CDR2 SQIVND (reference sequence). V lost 5 bases, J lost 3 bases, and 3 bases stayed unmatched. For the CDR3, the DNA is TGTGCCAGTAGTTGGGGGACAGGGGACTATGGCTACACCTTC. It is translated as CASSWGTGDYGYTF.

The V and J genes are TRBV27 and TRBJ2-7, with TRBD2 matching over 8 bases. The germline V gene encodes CDR1 MNHEY and CDR2 SMNVEV (reference sequence). CDR3 size: 18 residues. The junction had 20 bases not matched to a gene; V was cut back by 5 bases and J by 5 bases. The CDR3 coding sequence is TGTGCCAGCAGTCCGATTTCGGGAGGGCTCGGGTTAGGAGACGAGCAGTACTTC. Residues: CASSPISGGLGLGDEQYF.

The chain carries TRBV29-1 and TRBJ2-2; D perhaps matches TRBD1 (6 bases). V was trimmed by 5 bases and J by 1 base, leaving 14 bases between them. CDR1 and CDR2 from the germline V gene are SQVTM and ANQGSEA. CDR3 length: 15 residues. CDR3: CSVQRAGVNTGELFF. CDR3 coding DNA: TGCAGCGTTCAAAGGGCAGGGGTGAACACCGGGGAGCTGTTTTTT.

This chain uses TRBV7-9 with TRBJ2-7, with D possibly being TRBD2 (6 bases). Trimming shortened V by 4 bases and J by 5 bases, and 12 bases separated the two germline ends. The germline V gene encodes CDR1 SEHNR and CDR2 FQNEAQ (reference sequence). This CDR3 has 13 residues. The DNA of the CDR3 is TGTGCCAGCAGCTCCAAGACTAGGCACGAGCAGTACTTC. Translating gives CASSSKTRHEQYF.